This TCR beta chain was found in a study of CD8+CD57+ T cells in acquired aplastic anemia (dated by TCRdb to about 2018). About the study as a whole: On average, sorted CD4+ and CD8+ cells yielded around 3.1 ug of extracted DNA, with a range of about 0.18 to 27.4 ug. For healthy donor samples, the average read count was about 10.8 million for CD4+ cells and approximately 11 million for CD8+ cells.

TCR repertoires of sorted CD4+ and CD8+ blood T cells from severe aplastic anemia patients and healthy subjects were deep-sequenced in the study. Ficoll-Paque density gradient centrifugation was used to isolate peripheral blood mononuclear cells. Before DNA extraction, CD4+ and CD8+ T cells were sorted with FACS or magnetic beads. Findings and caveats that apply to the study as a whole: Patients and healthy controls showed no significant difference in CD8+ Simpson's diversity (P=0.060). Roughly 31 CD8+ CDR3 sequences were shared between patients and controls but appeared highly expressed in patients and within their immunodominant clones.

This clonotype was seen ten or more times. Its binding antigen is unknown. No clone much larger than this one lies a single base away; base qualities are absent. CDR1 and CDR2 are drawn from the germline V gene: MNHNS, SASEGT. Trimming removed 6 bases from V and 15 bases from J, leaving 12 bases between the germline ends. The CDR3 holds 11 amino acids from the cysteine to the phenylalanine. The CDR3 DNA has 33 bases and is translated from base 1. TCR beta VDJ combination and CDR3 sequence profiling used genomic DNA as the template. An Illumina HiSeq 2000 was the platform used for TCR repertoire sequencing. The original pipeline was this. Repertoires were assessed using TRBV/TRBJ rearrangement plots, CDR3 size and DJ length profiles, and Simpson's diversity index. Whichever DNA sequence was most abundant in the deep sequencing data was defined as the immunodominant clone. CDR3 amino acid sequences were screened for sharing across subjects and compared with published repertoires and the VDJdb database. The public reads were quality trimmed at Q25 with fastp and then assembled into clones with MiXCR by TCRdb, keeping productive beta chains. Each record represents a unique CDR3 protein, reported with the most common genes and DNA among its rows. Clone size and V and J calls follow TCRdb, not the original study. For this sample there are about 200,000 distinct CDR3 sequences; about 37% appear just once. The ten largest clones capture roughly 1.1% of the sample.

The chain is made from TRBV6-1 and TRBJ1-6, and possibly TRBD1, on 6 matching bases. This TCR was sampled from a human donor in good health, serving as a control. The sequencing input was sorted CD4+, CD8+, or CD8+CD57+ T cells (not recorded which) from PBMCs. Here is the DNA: TGTGCCAGCAGGGGGGCGGGTCGCCTCCACTTT. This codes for CASRGAGRLHF.